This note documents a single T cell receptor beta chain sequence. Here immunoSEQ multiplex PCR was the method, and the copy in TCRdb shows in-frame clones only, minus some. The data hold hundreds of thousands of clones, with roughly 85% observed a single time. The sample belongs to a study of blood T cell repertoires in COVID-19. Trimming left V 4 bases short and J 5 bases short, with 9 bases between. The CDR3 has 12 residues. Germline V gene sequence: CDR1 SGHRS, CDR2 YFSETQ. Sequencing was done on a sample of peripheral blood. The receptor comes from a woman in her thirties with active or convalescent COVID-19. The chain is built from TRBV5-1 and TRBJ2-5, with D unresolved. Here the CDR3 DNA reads TGCGCCAGCAGCCTCAAACGGGAGACCCAGTACTTC. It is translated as CASSLKRETQYF.